These T cell receptor beta chains were read from a single sample in a study of CD8+CD57+ T cells in acquired aplastic anemia. MiXCR was run by TCRdb on the reads, yielding one entry per CDR3 protein. The sample shows approximately 250,000 distinct CDR3 sequences, 82% of them seen only once. The source material was sorted CD4+, CD8+, or CD8+CD57+ T cells (not recorded which) from PBMCs. These receptors all stem from a human donor with aplastic anemia. The CDR3 runs from the conserved cysteine through the conserved F or W. A D gene is named only where the DNA matches it firmly. Clone size is stated in some rows and not others, as once, few, many or a class when expanded.

CDR3nt | CDR3aa | v_gene | d_gene | abundance | j_gene
TGTGCCAGCAGTGAATATGGAACGGGTACCGGGGCCAACGTCCTGACTTTC | CASSEYGTGTGANVLTF | TRBV2 | . | . | TRBJ2-6
TGTGCCAGCAGCGTCCTCGGGGGTTTGGCGCAGTCACGCTACACCTTC | CASSVLGGLAQSRYTF | TRBV7-4 | . | . | TRBJ1-2
TGTGCCAGCAGCTTAAGCGGGAGCGGCTATAATTCACCCCTCCACTTT | CASSLSGSGYNSPLHF | TRBV5-5 | . | . | TRBJ1-6
TGTGCCAGCAGTCCGACGTCGGTCCACGATGAGCAGTTTTTC | CASSPTSVHDEQFF | TRBV2 | . | . | TRBJ2-3
TGTGCCACCAGCTGGGGCGCAGGCCCAGAGACCCAGTATTTC | CATSWGAGPETQYF | TRBV15 | . | . | TRBJ2-3
TGTGCCAGCAGCCAGGGACAGGGAGCGTTTGGCTACACCTTC | CASSQGQGAFGYTF | TRBV11-1 | TRBD1 | . | TRBJ1-2
TGTGCCAGCAGCCATTGGGACAGGGGCTTGGACTATGGCTACACCTTC | CASSHWDRGLDYGYTF | TRBV11-2 | TRBD1 | once | TRBJ1-2
TGTGCCAGCAGCGGGACAGGCGGCAATGCACCCCACCACTTT | CASSGTGGNAPHHF | TRBV9 | TRBD1 | . | TRBJ1-6
TGTGCCAGTAGCTCGGTGGCAGCCGGAGGTGAAGCTTTCTTT | CASSSVAAGGEAFF | TRBV19 | . | . | TRBJ1-1
TGTGCCAGCAGCGCCGGACTAGCGGGAGTCTTAGATACGCAGTATTTT | CASSAGLAGVLDTQYF | TRBV9 | TRBD2 | . | TRBJ2-3
TGTGCCAGCAGCTCCGAGGACAGGGTATATGGCTACACCTTC | CASSSEDRVYGYTF | TRBV5-5 | TRBD1 | . | TRBJ1-2
TGTGCCAGCGGGACCACCGGAAGCACCGATGAGCAGTACTTC | CASGTTGSTDEQYF | TRBV7-6 | . | . | TRBJ2-7
TGTGCCAGCATGGTATGGGGGGGGAATGAGCAGTTCTTC | CASMVWGGNEQFF | TRBV24-1 | TRBD2 | . | TRBJ2-1
TGTGCCAGTAGCAACGCGGGAGGTCCCGATACGCAGTATTTT | CASSNAGGPDTQYF | TRBV7-2 | TRBD2 | few | TRBJ2-3
TGTGCCAGCTCCAGACAGGCCAACGACACTGAAGCTTTCTTT | CASSRQANDTEAFF | TRBV11-3 | . | . | TRBJ1-1
TGTGCCAGCGGCGACGCGAGGAACCTTCAGTACTTCTTC | CASGDARNLQYFF | TRBV9 | . | . | TRBJ1-2
TGTGCCAGCAGCTTGGCGAGGGACGGGCTCGCGCAGGGCTACACCTTC | CASSLARDGLAQGYTF | TRBV7-2 | . | once | TRBJ1-2
TGTGCCAGCAGCGTTGCCGGGACAAGCTTTGAAGAGCAGTATTTT | CASSVAGTSFEEQYF | TRBV9 | . | . | TRBJ2-3
TGTGCCAGCAGCGTAGGGTACGATACGCGGTACTACGAGCAGTACTTC | CASSVGYDTRYYEQYF | TRBV9 | . | . | TRBJ2-7
TGTGCCAGCCTTGGGGCTGGGAACATTCAGTACTTC | CASLGAGNIQYF | TRBV7-7 | . | . | TRBJ2-4
TGTGCCAGCAGCTTAGCGGGAGGGGGCAATACGCAGTTCTTT | CASSLAGGGNTQFF | TRBV7-3 | TRBD2 | once | TRBJ2-3
TGTGCCAGCAGCATCGCGGGAGGGACCCAGTACTTC | CASSIAGGTQYF | TRBV7-8 | TRBD2 | . | TRBJ2-5
TGTGCCAGCAGTCAAGAAAGAAGCGGGGGGAGCGATGAGCAGTTCTTC | CASSQERSGGSDEQFF | TRBV7-9 | TRBD2 | few | TRBJ2-1
TGTGCCAGCAGCTTGGCGGGGGGCGGCTATAATCCACCTTTCCACTTT | CASSLAGGGYNPPFHF | TRBV7-2 | . | . | TRBJ1-6
TGTGCCAGCAGCGTAGCGCTAGCGCCCGCTACTCAGTATTTT | CASSVALAPATQYF | TRBV9 | . | . | TRBJ2-3
TGTGCCAGCAGCTTAACTGGCGGGGGCACCGGGACGCAGTTTTTT | CASSLTGGGTGTQFF | TRBV7-2 | . | once | TRBJ2-2
TGTGCCAGCAGGGACAAGAGCACAGATACGCAGTATTTT | CASRDKSTDTQYF | TRBV24-1 | . | . | TRBJ2-3
TGTGCCAGCAGGGTAGGGGGTAGCGACACGGAGTACTTT | CASRVGGSDTEYF | TRBV7-9 | . | . | TRBJ2-3
TGTGCCAGTGGAGGAAAAATCCTCCACTTT | CASGGKILHF | TRBV19 | . | . | TRBJ1-6
TGTGCCAGCAGCCCAGGCCCTACAGAGACCTACTATTTT | CASSPGPTETYYF | TRBV2 | . | . | TRBJ2-3
TGTGCCAGCAGCGAGGACGGAAGTCCCGATACGCAGTATTTT | CASSEDGSPDTQYF | TRBV5-4 | . | . | TRBJ2-3
TGTGCCACTAGCAGAGGGAGGGCCCCCGAGGCGCAGTTTTTT | CATSRGRAPEAQFF | TRBV24-1 | TRBD2 | . | TRBJ2-3
TGTGCCAGCAGTCCGACAGGGGGTAATTCACCCCTCCACTTT | CASSPTGGNSPLHF | TRBV2 | TRBD1 | . | TRBJ1-6
TGTGCCAGCAGTCCGACGACTGAATACAATGAGCAGTTCTTC | CASSPTTEYNEQFF | TRBV2 | . | once | TRBJ2-1
TGTGCCAGCAGCTTTGTGCAAGCGACCGGGGAGCTGTTTTTT | CASSFVQATGELFF | TRBV7-2 | . | . | TRBJ2-2
TGCAGTGCCAGTAGTTGGGGAGACGTCGAAGCTTTCTTT | CSASSWGDVEAFF | TRBV20-1 | . | . | TRBJ1-1
TGCGCCAGCAGCCAAGAACAGGGAGGACGCTACGAGCAGTACTTC | CASSQEQGGRYEQYF | TRBV4-3 | . | many | TRBJ2-7
TGTGCCAGCAGCTTAGACCTGAGAGGCTTCGGTGAAGCTTTCTTT | CASSLDLRGFGEAFF | TRBV11-3 | . | once | TRBJ1-1
TGTGCCAGCAGCTTAGGGTCAGCAACGCAGTATTTT | CASSLGSATQYF | TRBV11-3 | . | . | TRBJ2-3
TGTGCCACCTGCCTAGCGGGAGGTAGCGTCCTGACTTTC | CATCLAGGSVLTF | TRBV5-8 | TRBD2 | . | TRBJ2-6
TGTGCCAGCAGCTCCTCTGGTACGCAGTATTATAGCCCGGGTTTT | CASSSSGTQYYSPGF | TRBV7-9 | . | . | TRBJ1-4
TGTGCCAGCAGCGTCGGGACAGGGGACGGCGGAAAGTACTTC | CASSVGTGDGGKYF | TRBV9 | TRBD1 | . | TRBJ2-7